A single sample gave rise to the 4 T cell receptor beta chains below, sequenced in a study of T cell repertoires in cytomegalovirus infection. Their recognized antigens are unknown. TCRdb re-analysed the reads in MiXCR, keeping a single row per CDR3 protein. Altogether roughly 990,000 distinct CDR3 sequences are present, approximately 31% being singletons, with the ten largest covering around 15%. The source was cultured CD8+ T cells from PBMCs, collected from culture after CMV antigen stimulation. The origin of the receptors is a human donor in good health (CMV status not recorded). Some clones in this sample may be carry-over from other donors' samples.

The CDR3 bases are TGCAGTGCTTGGAGCATGGGACTAGCGGGGGGGCCCACAGATACGCAGTATTTT. This gives the protein CSAWSMGLAGGPTDTQYF. This chain joins TRBV20-1 and TRBJ2-3; 16 positions match TRBD2. The length of the CDR3 is 18 residues. Germline V CDR1 and CDR2: DFQATT, SNEGSKA (reference sequence). The junction had 10 bases not matched to a gene; V was cut back by 5 bases and J by 2 bases.

This clonotype was found many times. The gene calls are TRBV6-6 and TRBJ2-4, with a tentative D call TRBD1 (6 bases). Between the trimmed V and J ends, which lost 6 bases and 4 bases, there was a span of 7 bases. This CDR3 is 12 amino acids long. Germline lookup yields CDR1 MNHNY and CDR2 SVGAGI (reference sequence). The CDR3 loop is CASSQGKNIQYF. The CDR3 nucleotides are TGTGCCAGCAGCCAGGGGAAAAACATTCAGTACTTC.

As concerns this clonotype: Since a much larger clone is just one base distant, this may be a read error. The rearrangement joins TRBV7-8 to TRBJ2-1; 9 bases map to TRBD1. V lost 6 bases and J lost 1; bases outside the gene matches: 7. Germline values: CDR1 SGHVS, CDR2 FQNEAQ. The CDR3 covers 16 residues. DNA of the CDR3: TGTGCCAGCAGAAAACCCGGGACAGGGTCCTACAATGAGCAGTTCTTC. This sequence encodes CASRKPGTGSYNEQFF. The variable domain in full, with the rest retrieved from reference TRBV7-8 and TRBJ2-1, is GAGVSQSPRYKVAKRGQDVALRCDPISGHVSLFWYQQALGQGPEFLTYFQNEAQLDKSGLPSDRFFAERPEGSVSTLKIQRTQQEDSAVYLCASRKPGTGSYNEQFFGPGTRLTVL.

In this sample, this clonotype turned up a few times. V usage is TRBV6-2 or TRBV6-3 and J usage is TRBJ1-1; 10 bases fit TRBD1. V was pared by 4 bases and J by 3 bases, with 5 bases of the junction left unmatched. Germline V gene lookup returns CDR1 MNHEY and CDR2 SVGEGT. This CDR3 spans 15 amino acids. This CDR3 reads CASSSDRGPDTEAFF. The CDR3 DNA follows: TGTGCCAGCAGTTCTGACAGGGGGCCGGACACTGAAGCTTTCTTT.